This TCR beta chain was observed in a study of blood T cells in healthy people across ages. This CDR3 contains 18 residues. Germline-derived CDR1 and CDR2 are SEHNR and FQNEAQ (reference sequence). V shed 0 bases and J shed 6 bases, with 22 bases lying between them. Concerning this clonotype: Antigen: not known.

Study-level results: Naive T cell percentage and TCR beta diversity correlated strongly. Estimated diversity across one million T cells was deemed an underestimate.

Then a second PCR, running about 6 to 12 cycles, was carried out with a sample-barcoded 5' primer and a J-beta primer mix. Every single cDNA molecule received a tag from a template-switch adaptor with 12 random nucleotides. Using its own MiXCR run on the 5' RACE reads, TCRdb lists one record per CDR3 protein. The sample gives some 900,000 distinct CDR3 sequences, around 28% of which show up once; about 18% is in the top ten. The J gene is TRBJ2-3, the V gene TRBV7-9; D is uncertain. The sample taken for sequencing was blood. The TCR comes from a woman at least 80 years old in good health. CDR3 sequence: CASSLAPDANPGVDTQYF. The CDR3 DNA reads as TGTGCCAGCAGCTTAGCACCCGACGCAAACCCTGGCGTGGATACGCAGTATTTT. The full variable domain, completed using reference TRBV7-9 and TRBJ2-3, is DTGVSQNPRHKITKRGQNVTFRCDPISEHNRLYWYRQTLGQGPEFLTYFQNEAQLEKSRLLSDRFSAERPKGSFSTLEIQRTEQGDSAMYLCASSLAPDANPGVDTQYFGPGTRLTVL.